The clone carrying this T cell receptor (beta chain) has just a few counts. The data were obtained in a study of blood T cells in healthy people across ages. V dropped 5 bases and J dropped 3 bases, with 7 bases sitting between them. In germline, CDR1 is LGHNT, CDR2 FRNRAP. The CDR3 runs 13 residues. Primed by a sample-barcoded 5' primer and a J-beta primer mix, a second PCR proceeded for roughly 6 to 12 cycles. Unique molecular identifiers of 12 random nucleotides labeled each cDNA. TCRdb itself ran the 5' RACE reads through MiXCR, one entry per CDR3 protein. This sample carries about 800,000 distinct CDR3 sequences, 25% of them seen once, and the ten largest clones take roughly 3.5%. This sample also belongs to another study, concerning T cells of mothers and their children.

This clonotype originated in a boy younger than 18 in good health. What was sequenced was blood. The chain joins TRBV12-5 to TRBJ2-2, with D hard to call. The CDR3 bases are TGTGCTAGTGGTGTAGGGTACACCGGGGAGCTGTTTTTT. It codes for CASGVGYTGELFF.